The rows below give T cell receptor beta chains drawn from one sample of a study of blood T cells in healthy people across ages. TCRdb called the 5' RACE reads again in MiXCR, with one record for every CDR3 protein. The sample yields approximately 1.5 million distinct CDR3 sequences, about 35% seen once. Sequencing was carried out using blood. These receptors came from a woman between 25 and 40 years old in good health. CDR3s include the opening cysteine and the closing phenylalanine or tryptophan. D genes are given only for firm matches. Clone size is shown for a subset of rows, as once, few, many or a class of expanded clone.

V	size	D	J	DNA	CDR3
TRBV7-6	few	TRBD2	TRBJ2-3	TGTGCCAGCAGCCCGTCGACTAGCGGGGGGGTAGATACGCAGTATTTT	CASSPSTSGGVDTQYF
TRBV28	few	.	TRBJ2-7	TGTGCCAGCAGGCCAACGGGGTACGAGCAGTACTTC	CASRPTGYEQYF
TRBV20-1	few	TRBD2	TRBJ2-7	TGCAGTGCTAGCCCCCGGGGGGCTAGCGGGAGGAACGAGCAGTACTTC	CSASPRGASGRNEQYF
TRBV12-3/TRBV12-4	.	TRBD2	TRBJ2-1	TGTGCCAGCAGTTCAGGACTAGCGGGAGGGTTGAATGAGCAGTTCTTC	CASSSGLAGGLNEQFF
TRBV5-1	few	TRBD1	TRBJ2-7	TGCGCCAGCAGCCCCGGACAGGGATCAGCCTCCTACGAGCAGTACTTC	CASSPGQGSASYEQYF
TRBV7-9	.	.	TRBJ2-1	TGTGCCAGCAGCTCCCTCAATAAGCAGTTCTTC	CASSSLNKQFF
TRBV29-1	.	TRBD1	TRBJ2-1	TGCAGCGCACAGGACAGGGAAGCGGACAATGAGCAGTTCTTC	CSAQDREADNEQFF
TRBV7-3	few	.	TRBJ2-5	TGTGCCAGCAGCCCCGGGGCGGGGGCTTTTACACAAGAGACCCAGTACTTC	CASSPGAGAFTQETQYF
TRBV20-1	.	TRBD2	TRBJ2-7	TGCAGTGCTAGTCCTAGCGGGAGCGCCGAAGGTGAGCAGTACTTC	CSASPSGSAEGEQYF
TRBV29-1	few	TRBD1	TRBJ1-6	TGCAGCGTCCGGGACAGAGATAATTCACCCCTCCACTTT	CSVRDRDNSPLHF
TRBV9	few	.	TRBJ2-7	TGTGCCAGCAGCGTAGCGGGTTCGGTGGGCTACGAGCAGTACTTC	CASSVAGSVGYEQYF
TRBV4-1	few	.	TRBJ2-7	TGCGCCAGCAGCCAAGTGGGGTCCGGCAGCGAGCAGTACTTC	CASSQVGSGSEQYF
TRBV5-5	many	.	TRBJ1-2	TGTGCCAGCACCCGGCCAGGGACATATGGCTACACCTTC	CASTRPGTYGYTF
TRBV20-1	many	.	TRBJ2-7	TGCAGTGCTAAGGTATACGAGCAGTACTTC	CSAKVYEQYF
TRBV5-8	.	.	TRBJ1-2	TGTGCCAGCAGCGTCTTACACCCCAAGGGAGGCTACACCTTC	CASSVLHPKGGYTF
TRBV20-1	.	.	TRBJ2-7	TGCAGTGCCTTCCTACGGGGAGCCCTTGTTTACGAGCAGTACTTC	CSAFLRGALVYEQYF
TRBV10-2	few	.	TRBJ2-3	TGCGCCAGCAGTGACCCAAATCTGGGCACAGATACGCAGTATTTT	CASSDPNLGTDTQYF
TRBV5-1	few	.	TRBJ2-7	TGCGCCAGCCGTACAGGGATGTCCTACGAGCAGTACTTC	CASRTGMSYEQYF
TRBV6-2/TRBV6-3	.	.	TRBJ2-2	TGTGCCAGCAGTTACTCGAAAAGGGGCACCGGGGAGCTGTTTTTT	CASSYSKRGTGELFF
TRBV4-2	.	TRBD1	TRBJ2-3	TGTGCCAGCAGCCCCACGGGACAGGGCCGTCCTACAGATACGCAGTATTTT	CASSPTGQGRPTDTQYF
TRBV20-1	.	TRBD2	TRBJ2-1	TGCAGTGCTAGAGGCCGATCTAGCGGTCACAATGAGCAGTTCTTC	CSARGRSSGHNEQFF
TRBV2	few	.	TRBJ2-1	TGTGCCAGCAAGCGGTCTGTAGAGCAGTTCTTC	CASKRSVEQFF
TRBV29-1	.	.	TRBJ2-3	TGCAGCGTCGCAACGGTTGCCGGAGCAGATACGCAGTATTTT	CSVATVAGADTQYF
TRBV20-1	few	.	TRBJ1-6	TGCAGTGCTAGAGTACAAAGGGACATTAATTCACCCCTCCACTTT	CSARVQRDINSPLHF
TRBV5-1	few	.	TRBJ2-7	TGCGCCAGCAGCTTGTTGGGGGGGACAGTTGGCTACGAGCAGTACTTC	CASSLLGGTVGYEQYF
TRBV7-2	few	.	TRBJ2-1	TGTGCCAGCAGCTCCCCCCAAGTCAATGAGCAGTTCTTC	CASSSPQVNEQFF
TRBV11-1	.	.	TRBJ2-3	TGTGCCAGCAGCTTAGCTTACAGGGGCACAGATACGCAGTATTTT	CASSLAYRGTDTQYF
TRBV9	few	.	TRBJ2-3	TGTGCCAGCAGCGTTTACGGGGTCAGCACAGATACGCAGTATTTT	CASSVYGVSTDTQYF
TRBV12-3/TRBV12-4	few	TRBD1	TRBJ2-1	TGTGCCATACAACCAGGGCAGGGGGCTTCATATGAGCAGTTCTTC	CAIQPGQGASYEQFF
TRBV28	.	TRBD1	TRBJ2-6	TGTGCCAGCAGTTCCTCCGGCAGACAGGGTTCTGGGGCCAACGTCCTGACTTTC	CASSSSGRQGSGANVLTF
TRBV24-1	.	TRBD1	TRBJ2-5	TGTGCCACCAGTGACACGGGGACAGAAGAGAGAGAGACCCAGTACTTC	CATSDTGTEERETQYF
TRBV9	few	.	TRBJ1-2	TGTGCCGGCAGCGTAGCGGGATCTGCACTCTATGGCTACACCTTC	CAGSVAGSALYGYTF
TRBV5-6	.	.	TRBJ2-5	TGTGCCAGCAGCTTGAAAGCAGGAACTCAAGAGACCCAGTACTTC	CASSLKAGTQETQYF
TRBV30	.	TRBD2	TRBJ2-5	TGTGCCTGGAGTGCGGGACTAGCCACAGAGACCCAGTACTTC	CAWSAGLATETQYF
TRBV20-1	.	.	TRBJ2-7	TGCAGTGGTCGAGCGCTAAGCTCCTACGAGCAGTACTTC	CSGRALSSYEQYF
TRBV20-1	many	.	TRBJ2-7	TGCAGTGCTAGGGTGGGGGCCGGATACGAGCAGTACTTC	CSARVGAGYEQYF
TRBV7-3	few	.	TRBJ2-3	TGTGCCAGCGCCAGGGGCGGCAGCACAGATACGCAGTATTTT	CASARGGSTDTQYF
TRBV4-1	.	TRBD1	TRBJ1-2	TGCGCCAGCAGCCAAGATGTGGTGTCAGGGGGTGGCTACACCTTC	CASSQDVVSGGGYTF
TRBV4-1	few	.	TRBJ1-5	TGCGCCAGCAGCCAAGAGGGAGGGGCTCAGCCCCAGCATTTT	CASSQEGGAQPQHF
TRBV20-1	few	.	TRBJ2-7	TGCAGTGCTGGCGACCCCCGCAGCTCCTACGAGCAGTACTTC	CSAGDPRSSYEQYF
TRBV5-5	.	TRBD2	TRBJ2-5	TGTGCCAGCAGCCTAACCGGGACTAGCTGGGAGACCCAGTACTTC	CASSLTGTSWETQYF
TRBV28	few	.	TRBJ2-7	TGTGCCAGCCAGGACTATCTCTACGAGCAGTACTTC	CASQDYLYEQYF
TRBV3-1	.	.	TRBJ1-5	TGTGCCAGCAGCCAGGGATATATGGAACCACTCGGTAATCAGCCCCAGCATTTT	CASSQGYMEPLGNQPQHF
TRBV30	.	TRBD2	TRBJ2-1	TGTGCCTGGAGTGTCCTGACTAGCGGGGCTGAGCAGTTCTTC	CAWSVLTSGAEQFF
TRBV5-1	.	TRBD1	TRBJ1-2	TGCGCCAGCAGCTTGGGTGGACAGGGGACCTATGGCTACACCTTC	CASSLGGQGTYGYTF
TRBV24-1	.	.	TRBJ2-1	TGTGCCACCAGTGATATGACAGGGAGGACGCAGTTCTTC	CATSDMTGRTQFF
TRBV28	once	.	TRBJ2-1	TGTGCCACCTGGGGGATCGGAGAGCGGTTCTTC	CATWGIGERFF
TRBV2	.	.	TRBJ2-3	TGTGCCAGCAGTCCGGACTTGGGCGGGGCAGATACGCAGTATTTT	CASSPDLGGADTQYF
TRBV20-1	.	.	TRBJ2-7	TGCAGTGCTAGAGCGAGCGGATCTTACCAAGAGATCCAGTACTTC	CSARASGSYQEIQYF
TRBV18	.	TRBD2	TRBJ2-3	TGTGCCAGCTCCTACGGGGGGTACTACGACCATACGCAGTATTTT	CASSYGGYYDHTQYF
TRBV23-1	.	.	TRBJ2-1	TGCGCCAGCAGTCAGGGTTCGAGAGGGGCCGGAGGCCTCTCCTACAATGAGCAGTTCTTC	CASSQGSRGAGGLSYNEQFF